The entry that follows covers one T cell receptor (beta chain) sequence. Its antigen is currently unknown. PCR employed 60 Vbeta and 13 Jbeta primers. Repertoires were generated with immunoSEQ multiplex PCR, while TCRdb's copy carries only in-frame clones and drops some. Of around 95,000 clones listed, approximately 74% are singletons. This specimen belongs to a study of cytomegalovirus exposure and HLA in healthy donors. Study observations and caveats: A later analysis reportedly identified an Asian-associated ancestry cluster as carrying fewer N-insertions than the approximately 710-donor mean. TCR beta chain V- and J-gene trimming was linked, in a later analysis, to a missense variant in DCLRE1C.

Germline V gene data show CDR1 as MDHEN and CDR2 as SYDVKM. This CDR3 contains 16 residues. V lost 3 bases, J lost 3 bases, and 6 bases stayed unmatched. Material: PBMCs. The chain has TRBV28 and TRBJ2-7; 12 nucleotides align to TRBD2. The origin of this receptor is a male donor in good health and CMV-seronegative. CDR3 amino acids: CASSFGLAGPVYEQYF. The DNA for the CDR3 is TGTGCCAGCAGTTTCGGACTAGCGGGGCCCGTCTACGAGCAGTACTTC.